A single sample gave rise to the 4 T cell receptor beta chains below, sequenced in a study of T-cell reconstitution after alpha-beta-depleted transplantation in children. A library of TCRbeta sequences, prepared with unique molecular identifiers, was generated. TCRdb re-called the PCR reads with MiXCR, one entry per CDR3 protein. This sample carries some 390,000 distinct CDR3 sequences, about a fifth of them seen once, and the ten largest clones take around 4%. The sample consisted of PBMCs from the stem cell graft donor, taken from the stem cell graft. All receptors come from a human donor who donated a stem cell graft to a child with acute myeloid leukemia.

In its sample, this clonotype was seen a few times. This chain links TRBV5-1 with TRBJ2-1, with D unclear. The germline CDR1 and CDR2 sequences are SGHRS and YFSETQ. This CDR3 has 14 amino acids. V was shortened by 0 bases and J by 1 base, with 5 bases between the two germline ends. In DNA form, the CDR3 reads TGCGCCAGCAGCTTGGAACTTTCCTACAATGAGCAGTTCTTC. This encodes CASSLELSYNEQFF.

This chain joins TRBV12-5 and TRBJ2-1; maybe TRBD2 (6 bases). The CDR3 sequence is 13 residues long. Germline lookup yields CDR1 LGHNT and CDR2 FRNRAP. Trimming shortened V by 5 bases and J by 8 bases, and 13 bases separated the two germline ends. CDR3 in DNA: TGTGCTAGTGGTCGAGGGCGGGATGATGAGCAGTTCTTC. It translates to CASGRGRDDEQFF.

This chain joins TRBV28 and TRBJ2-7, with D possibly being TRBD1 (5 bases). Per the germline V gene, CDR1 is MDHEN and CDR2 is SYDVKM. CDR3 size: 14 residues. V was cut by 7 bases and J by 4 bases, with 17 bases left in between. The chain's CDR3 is CASTPQGGRYEQYF. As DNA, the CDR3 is TGTGCCAGCACCCCGCAGGGTGGCAGGTACGAGCAGTACTTC.

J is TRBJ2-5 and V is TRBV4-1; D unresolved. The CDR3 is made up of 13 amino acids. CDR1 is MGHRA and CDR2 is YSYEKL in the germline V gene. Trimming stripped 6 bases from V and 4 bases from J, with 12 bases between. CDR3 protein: CASSRDPGETQYF. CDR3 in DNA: TGCGCCAGCAGTCGAGACCCTGGAGAGACCCAGTACTTC.